The clone carrying this TCR beta chain was picked up a small number of times. The TCRbeta library incorporated unique molecular identifiers. TCRdb fed the PCR reads into MiXCR, producing one record per CDR3 protein. This sample yields about 400,000 distinct CDR3 sequences, of which approximately 12% are seen a single time; 4.3% belongs to the top ten. The data derive from a study of T-cell reconstitution after alpha-beta-depleted transplantation in children. Germline values: CDR1 SGHRS, CDR2 YFSETQ. V was clipped by 1 base and J by 6 bases, with 12 bases between them. This CDR3 comprises 14 residues. The receptor was derived from a human donor who donated a stem cell graft to a child with Fanconi anemia. The genes are TRBV5-1 and TRBJ2-3; D gene unclear. The sample in question was PBMCs, obtained from the stem cell graft. The chain's CDR3 is CASSLSSSADTQYF. The CDR3 coding sequence is TGCGCCAGCAGCTTGAGCAGTTCTGCTGATACGCAGTATTTT.